This TCR beta chain was found in a study of T cell responses to AZD1222 COVID-19 vaccine (dated by TCRdb to 2020 to 2023). For the wider study: AZD1222 recipients given second doses at about 4 weeks or at about 12 weeks were pooled, since spike-specific TCR depth and breadth were not found to differ between the two schedules. TCR sequencing was performed for roughly 250 trial participants, of whom about 200 were given two doses of AZD1222 and some 26 were given two doses of MenACWY control vaccine. Enrollment into the trials was organized by age into subgroups of 18-55, 56-69 and 70-plus years, and those subgroups contained roughly 150, 30 and 60 TCR-sequenced participants, respectively. Study-level results and caveats: After two AZD1222 doses, spike-specific TCR breadth and depth were significantly higher than at day 0 and than in MenACWY recipients. CD4 TCRs associated with the vaccine covered the entire spike protein, and the dominant responses were in regions 160-218 and 743-854. Participants were mostly white British and included more females than males, and it was suggested by the authors that clonal diversity may have been underestimated. Conclusions about previously exposed vaccinees are limited, since just five or six AZD1222 recipients were seropositive for SARS-CoV-2 at baseline. Reportedly, almost half of the unique spike-specific TCRs recognized epitopes lying outside the regions that are mutated in the B.1.351 and B.1.1.7 variants. In the small 56-69-year group, the increase in depth fell short of significance, most likely because of low power. Because no day 14 peak-response samples were available, repertoires were characterized only after the peak T cell response.

The CDR1 and CDR2 encoded by the germline V gene are SNHLY and FYNNEI. Including the terminal cysteine and phenylalanine, the CDR3 comprises 15 residues. Of the read, only the CDR3 DNA is kept; its 45 bases are in frame from base 1. Trimmed from V: 7 bases; trimmed from J: 7 bases; junction bases lacking a gene match: 15. Concerning this clone: The specificity of this receptor is unknown. Qualities for individual bases were not recorded, and no much larger clone is one base off.

Reading the label with the study, this specimen's time point is: baseline before first vaccination. Vaccinee samples were obtained from the UK trials COV001 and COV002, which included a single-blind randomized controlled phase 2/3 trial of AZD1222 (ChAdOx1 nCoV-19) in healthy adults. For TCRbeta chain sequencing, PBMC samples from trial participants were taken at day 0 and at day 28 after the second dose. The CDR3 regions of human TCRbeta chains were analyzed by immunosequencing. In the authors' own workflow: Repertoire TCRs were checked for matches against a reference library of SARS-CoV-2-specific TCRs that had been generated using the MIRA antigen-specificity platform. Breadth was defined as the fraction of unique TCRs that were SARS-CoV-2-associated, and depth was defined as the fraction of total T cells that were SARS-CoV-2-associated. Using the MIRA data, each spike-specific TCR was mapped to the spike region that the TCR reacts to and placed in a CD4 or CD8 class. Log10-transformed breadth and depth values were compared by one-way ANOVA with Sidak's multiple comparisons tests. The source is immuneACCESS, and TCRdb retained only in-frame sequences with V and J called. Part of the clones is not carried over; for the studies checked, unresolved V genes explain less than half of this, and the remainder is unexplained. From that table come the V and J calls and clone size; the DNA was used to work out D and trimming. Across this sample there are 100,000 to 150,000 clones, with 92% seen only once. The biggest ten clones account for over 1.5% of the sample.

The clonotype was recovered from an adult in good health. This chain joins TRBV2 to TRBJ2-5; a stretch of 7 junction bases matches TRBD2. Sequenced material: peripheral blood, taken on day 0 of AZD1222 vaccination. The nucleotides are TGTGCCAGCACTCCCGTCACTAGCGATGGGGTGACCCAGTACTTC. The resulting protein is CASTPVTSDGVTQYF.